This T cell receptor (beta chain) is from a study of chemoradiotherapy in HPV16-positive cancers. Findings of the study overall: Candidate HPV-specific clones and E7-related TCR motifs grew in tumor during treatment.

Germline V gives CDR1 SGHTA, CDR2 FQGNSA. V was shortened by 4 bases and J by 5 bases, with 20 bases between the two germline ends. The CDR3 runs 17 residues. Remarks on this clone: The antigen is undetermined.

Measured with immunoSEQ multiplex PCR; TCRdb has only the in-frame clones, and not every one. The table includes 36,000 or so clones, around four fifths detected once. The specimen was blood, collected from a patient who underwent chemoradiotherapy. The rearrangement uses TRBV7-2 and TRBJ2-2, with D tentatively TRBD1 (5 bases). This TCR came from a human donor with HPV-associated anogenital cancer. In nucleotides, the CDR3 is TGTGCCAGCAGCTCAGGGCAGACAGTTATCTGGACCGGGGAGCTGTTTTTT. Amino acids: CASSSGQTVIWTGELFF.